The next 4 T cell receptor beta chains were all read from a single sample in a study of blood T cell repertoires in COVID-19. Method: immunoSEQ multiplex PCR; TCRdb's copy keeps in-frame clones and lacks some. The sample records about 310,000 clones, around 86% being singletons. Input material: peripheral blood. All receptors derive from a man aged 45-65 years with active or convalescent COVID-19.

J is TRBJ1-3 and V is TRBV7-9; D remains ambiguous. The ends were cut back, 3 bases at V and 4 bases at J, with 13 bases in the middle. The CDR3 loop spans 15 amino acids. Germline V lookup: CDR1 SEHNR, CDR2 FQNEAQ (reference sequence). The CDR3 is CASSFGISRGNTIYF. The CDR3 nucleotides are TGTGCCAGCAGCTTCGGAATCTCGAGGGGAAACACCATATATTTT.

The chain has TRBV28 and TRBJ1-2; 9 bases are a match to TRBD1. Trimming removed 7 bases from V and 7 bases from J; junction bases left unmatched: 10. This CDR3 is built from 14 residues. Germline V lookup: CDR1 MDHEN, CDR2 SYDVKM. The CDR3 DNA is TGTGCCAGCACCGTTGGGACAGGGAATTTTGGCTACACCTTC. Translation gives CASTVGTGNFGYTF.

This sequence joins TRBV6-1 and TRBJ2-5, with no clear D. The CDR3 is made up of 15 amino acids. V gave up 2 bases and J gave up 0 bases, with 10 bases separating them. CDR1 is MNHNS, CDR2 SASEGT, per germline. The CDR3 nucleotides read TGTGCCAGCAGTGAACTCACACAGTACCAAGAGACCCAGTACTTC. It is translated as CASSELTQYQETQYF.

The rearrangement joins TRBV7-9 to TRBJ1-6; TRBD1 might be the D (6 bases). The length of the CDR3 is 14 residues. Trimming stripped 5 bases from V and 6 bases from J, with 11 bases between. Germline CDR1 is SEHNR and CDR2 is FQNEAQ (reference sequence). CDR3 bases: TGTGCCAGCAGCATCGACAGGCCTAATTCACCCCTCCACTTT. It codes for CASSIDRPNSPLHF.